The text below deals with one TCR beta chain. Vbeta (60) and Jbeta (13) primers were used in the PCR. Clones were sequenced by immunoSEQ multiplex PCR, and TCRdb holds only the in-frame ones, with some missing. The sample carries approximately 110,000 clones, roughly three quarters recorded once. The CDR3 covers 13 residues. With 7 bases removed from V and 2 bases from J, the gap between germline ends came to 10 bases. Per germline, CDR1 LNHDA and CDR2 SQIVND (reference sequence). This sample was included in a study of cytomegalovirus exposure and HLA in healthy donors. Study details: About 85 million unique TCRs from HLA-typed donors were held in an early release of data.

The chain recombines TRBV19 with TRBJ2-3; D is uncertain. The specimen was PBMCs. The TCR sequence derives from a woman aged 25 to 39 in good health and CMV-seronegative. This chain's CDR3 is CASTGGPTDTQYF. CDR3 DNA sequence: TGTGCCAGTACCGGCGGTCCCACAGATACGCAGTATTTT.